This T cell receptor beta chain comes out of a study of glioma-infiltrating T cells after dendritic cell vaccination. Points from the study as a whole: Higher TCR clonality did not directly relate to longer survival.

Clones were read by immunoSEQ multiplex PCR, and TCRdb kept only the in-frame ones, dropping some. The sample yields some 99,000 clones, roughly 80% seen once. This clone was recorded only once. Its target is unknown. The time point: after dendritic cell vaccination, including at tumor progression/relapse. Germline CDR1 SGHDT, CDR2 YYEEEE. The CDR3 extends over 16 amino acids. The ends lost 3 bases at V and 3 bases at J; junction bases unmatched: 8. The source material was blood, sampled after dendritic cell vaccination. The clonotype was recovered from a human donor with glioblastoma. This chain uses TRBV5-6 with TRBJ2-7, with 11 bases lining up with TRBD2. In DNA form, the CDR3 reads TGTGCCAGCAGCTCTCTAGCGGGGGGACCGGTCTACGAGCAGTACTTC. It is translated as CASSSLAGGPVYEQYF.